This is a list of T cell receptor beta chains from one sample in a study of CD8+ T cells in alopecia areata. Libraries were prepared by immunoSEQ multiplex PCR; TCRdb keeps only in-frame clonotypes and omits some of them. The table lists some 120,000 clones, roughly 54% of them singletons. The source was CD4+ T cells sorted from blood, collected at week 0. These receptors were obtained from a human donor with alopecia areata. Each CDR3 is given with its conserved first and last residue. A D gene is named only where the DNA matches it firmly. Clone size, where shown, is once, few, many, or a class for clones that have expanded.

j_gene: TRBJ2-7
d_gene: NA
v_gene: TRBV7-6
abundance: NA
CDR3nt: TGTGCCAACCTGGGGGAGGCGGAGGGCGAGCAGTACTTC
CDR3aa: CANLGEAEGEQYF

j_gene: TRBJ2-3
d_gene: NA
v_gene: TRBV19
abundance: few
CDR3nt: TGTGCCAGTAGTATTAGGGACGAGCTCACAGATACGCAGTATTTT
CDR3aa: CASSIRDELTDTQYF

j_gene: TRBJ1-2
d_gene: NA
v_gene: TRBV15
abundance: NA
CDR3nt: TGTGCCACCAGCAGAGATCTCAGCAGTAGCTATGGCTACACCTTC
CDR3aa: CATSRDLSSSYGYTF

j_gene: TRBJ1-3
d_gene: NA
v_gene: TRBV29-1
abundance: NA
CDR3nt: TGCAGCGTTGAATCGAGGCTCTCTGGAAACACCATATATTTT
CDR3aa: CSVESRLSGNTIYF

j_gene: TRBJ2-1
d_gene: TRBD2
v_gene: TRBV19
abundance: few
CDR3nt: TGTGCCAGTAGCCTCATTGGGACTAGCGGGAGAGGAGAGCAGTTCTTC
CDR3aa: CASSLIGTSGRGEQFF

j_gene: TRBJ1-2
d_gene: NA
v_gene: TRBV4-3
abundance: NA
CDR3nt: TGCGCCAGCAGCCAAGGGGGACTGGGGGTATTGCCCCGCTTC
CDR3aa: CASSQGGLGVLPRF

j_gene: TRBJ2-7
d_gene: TRBD1
v_gene: TRBV2
abundance: NA
CDR3nt: TGTGCCACCACAAGTGACAGGGGGAACTACGAGCAGTACTTC
CDR3aa: CATTSDRGNYEQYF

j_gene: TRBJ1-2
d_gene: TRBD1
v_gene: TRBV5-1
abundance: NA
CDR3nt: TGCGCCAGCAGCTCCGGGACAGGGTACGGCTATGGCTACACCTTC
CDR3aa: CASSSGTGYGYGYTF

j_gene: TRBJ1-1
d_gene: NA
v_gene: TRBV18
abundance: NA
CDR3nt: TGTGCCAGCTCACCCTCCTCTAGTACTGAAGCTTTCTTT
CDR3aa: CASSPSSSTEAFF

j_gene: TRBJ1-4
d_gene: TRBD1
v_gene: TRBV7-9
abundance: NA
CDR3nt: TGTGCCAGCATCCAGGGGGAAGCAACTAATGAAAAACTGTTTTTT
CDR3aa: CASIQGEATNEKLFF

j_gene: TRBJ2-5
d_gene: TRBD2
v_gene: TRBV6-5
abundance: NA
CDR3nt: TGTGCCAGCAGACCCACCCCGGGGGGAAGGACCCAGTACTTC
CDR3aa: CASRPTPGGRTQYF

j_gene: TRBJ1-2
d_gene: NA
v_gene: TRBV27
abundance: NA
CDR3nt: TGTGCCAGCAGTCTGCAGGGGCCCTATGGCTACACCTTC
CDR3aa: CASSLQGPYGYTF

j_gene: TRBJ2-7
d_gene: TRBD2
v_gene: TRBV19
abundance: NA
CDR3nt: TGTGCCAGTACCGCGGGAGGGCGAATCGACGAGCAGTACTTC
CDR3aa: CASTAGGRIDEQYF

j_gene: TRBJ2-3
d_gene: NA
v_gene: TRBV14
abundance: few
CDR3nt: TGTGCCAGCAGCCAATCAGGGGCAGATACGCAGTATTTT
CDR3aa: CASSQSGADTQYF

j_gene: TRBJ2-3
d_gene: NA
v_gene: TRBV28
abundance: NA
CDR3nt: TGTGCCAGCAGTTTAACCCTACAGGGAACGCAGTATTTT
CDR3aa: CASSLTLQGTQYF

j_gene: TRBJ2-1
d_gene: NA
v_gene: TRBV5-4
abundance: NA
CDR3nt: TGTGCCAGCAGCTCGAACCCTGACAGCTACAATGAGCAGTTCTTC
CDR3aa: CASSSNPDSYNEQFF

j_gene: TRBJ2-5
d_gene: NA
v_gene: TRBV2
abundance: NA
CDR3nt: TGTGCCAGCACCCTTGAGCGGCAAGAGACCCAGTACTTC
CDR3aa: CASTLERQETQYF

j_gene: TRBJ1-2
d_gene: NA
v_gene: TRBV7-2
abundance: NA
CDR3nt: TGTGCCAGCAGCTTAGCGCGGGGGACGGGCTATGGCTACACCTTC
CDR3aa: CASSLARGTGYGYTF

j_gene: TRBJ1-1
d_gene: NA
v_gene: TRBV7-6
abundance: NA
CDR3nt: TGTGCCAGCAGCGCAGGGAAGCTTTTGAACACTGAAGCTTTCTTT
CDR3aa: CASSAGKLLNTEAFF

j_gene: TRBJ2-3
d_gene: NA
v_gene: TRBV7-8
abundance: NA
CDR3nt: TGTGCCAGCAGCTTAGCGGGGCGGAGCACAGATACGCAGTATTTT
CDR3aa: CASSLAGRSTDTQYF

j_gene: TRBJ1-2
d_gene: TRBD1
v_gene: TRBV25-1
abundance: NA
CDR3nt: TGTGCCACCCGACCCGCAGGGGGCGTTGGCTACACCTTC
CDR3aa: CATRPAGGVGYTF

j_gene: TRBJ2-5
d_gene: TRBD2
v_gene: TRBV18
abundance: few
CDR3nt: TGTGCCAGCGGACGACTAGCGGAGATGTACCAAGAGACCCAGTACTTC
CDR3aa: CASGRLAEMYQETQYF

j_gene: TRBJ2-3
d_gene: TRBD1
v_gene: TRBV7-2
abundance: few
CDR3nt: TGTGCCAGCAGCCCCAGCGGACAGGACACAGATACGCAGTATTTT
CDR3aa: CASSPSGQDTDTQYF

j_gene: TRBJ1-1
d_gene: TRBD1
v_gene: TRBV7-9
abundance: NA
CDR3nt: TGTGCCAGCAGCCCCCCCGGAGGGACAGGTCTCGCTGAAGCTTTCTTT
CDR3aa: CASSPPGGTGLAEAFF

j_gene: TRBJ2-7
d_gene: TRBD1
v_gene: TRBV4-3
abundance: NA
CDR3nt: TGCGCCAGCAGCCAAGAATCTGACAGGGCCGGCTACGAGCAGTACTTC
CDR3aa: CASSQESDRAGYEQYF

j_gene: TRBJ2-3
d_gene: NA
v_gene: TRBV18
abundance: NA
CDR3nt: TGTGCCAGCTCACTTCGGACAGCCCTTAGCACAGATACGCAGTATTTT
CDR3aa: CASSLRTALSTDTQYF

j_gene: TRBJ2-3
d_gene: NA
v_gene: TRBV27
abundance: NA
CDR3nt: TGTGCCAGCAGTTGGCAGGGAACGATCACAGATACGCAGTATTTT
CDR3aa: CASSWQGTITDTQYF

j_gene: TRBJ2-7
d_gene: NA
v_gene: TRBV30
abundance: once
CDR3nt: TGTGCCTGGACCGGCCCGGACAGATCTCTTTACTTC
CDR3aa: CAWTGPDRSLYF

j_gene: TRBJ1-4
d_gene: NA
v_gene: TRBV5-6
abundance: NA
CDR3nt: TGTGCCAGCCGGGGGCAGTTGAATGAAAAACTGTTTTTT
CDR3aa: CASRGQLNEKLFF

j_gene: TRBJ2-1
d_gene: NA
v_gene: TRBV7-2
abundance: NA
CDR3nt: TGTGCCAGCAGCTTAGCAGGGGATGGTAAGCGTTCTCCGTTCTTC
CDR3aa: CASSLAGDGKRSPFF

j_gene: TRBJ1-2
d_gene: NA
v_gene: TRBV4-1
abundance: NA
CDR3nt: TGCGCCAGCAGCCAAGACTGGTCGGGCCTTAGGGGCTACACCTTC
CDR3aa: CASSQDWSGLRGYTF

j_gene: TRBJ2-2
d_gene: NA
v_gene: TRBV5-1
abundance: NA
CDR3nt: TGCGCCAGCAGCTTGCGGCTGACCTACGCGAACACCGGGGAGCTGTTTTTT
CDR3aa: CASSLRLTYANTGELFF

j_gene: TRBJ2-7
d_gene: NA
v_gene: TRBV7-3
abundance: NA
CDR3nt: TGTGCCAGCAGCTTAATAGGGGACGAGCAGTACTTC
CDR3aa: CASSLIGDEQYF

j_gene: TRBJ1-5
d_gene: NA
v_gene: TRBV13
abundance: few
CDR3nt: TGTGCCAGGGGGATCCTCTTTAGCAATCAGCCCCAGCATTTT
CDR3aa: CARGILFSNQPQHF

j_gene: TRBJ2-6
d_gene: NA
v_gene: TRBV4-1
abundance: NA
CDR3nt: TGCGCCAGCGGACGGCCCGACTCTGGGGCCAACGTCCTGACTTTC
CDR3aa: CASGRPDSGANVLTF

j_gene: TRBJ1-1
d_gene: NA
v_gene: TRBV4-1
abundance: NA
CDR3nt: TGCGCCAGCAGCCCCCCTGGGGGAAAAACTGAAGCTTTCTTT
CDR3aa: CASSPPGGKTEAFF

j_gene: TRBJ1-1
d_gene: NA
v_gene: TRBV29-1
abundance: NA
CDR3nt: TGCAGCGTCCAACAGGCGGTAGGGAACACTGAAGCTTTCTTT
CDR3aa: CSVQQAVGNTEAFF

j_gene: TRBJ1-2
d_gene: NA
v_gene: TRBV19
abundance: many
CDR3nt: TGTGCCAGTAGTCCCTCCGGGACCCAGGGAGGTTATGGCTACACCTTC
CDR3aa: CASSPSGTQGGYGYTF

j_gene: TRBJ2-5
d_gene: TRBD1
v_gene: TRBV7-2
abundance: NA
CDR3nt: TGTGCCAGCAGCGTCCAGGGGGACCAAGAGACCCAGTACTTC
CDR3aa: CASSVQGDQETQYF

j_gene: TRBJ2-2
d_gene: NA
v_gene: TRBV9
abundance: few
CDR3nt: TGTGCCAGCAGCGTAGCCCCGGCCGAGCCCGGGGAGCTGTTTTTT
CDR3aa: CASSVAPAEPGELFF

j_gene: TRBJ2-3
d_gene: TRBD2
v_gene: TRBV2
abundance: NA
CDR3nt: TGTGCCAGCAGTCTTAGCGGGAGGCCCACAGATACGCAGTATTTT
CDR3aa: CASSLSGRPTDTQYF

j_gene: TRBJ1-2
d_gene: NA
v_gene: TRBV7-2
abundance: NA
CDR3nt: TGTGCCAGCAGCTCAAGAGGCGGGGGCGCTAACTATGGCTACACCTTC
CDR3aa: CASSSRGGGANYGYTF

j_gene: TRBJ1-1
d_gene: NA
v_gene: TRBV6-8
abundance: few
CDR3nt: TGTGCCAGCAGTTACTCGCGTGCAGGGTCCTCTGAAGCTTTCTTT
CDR3aa: CASSYSRAGSSEAFF

j_gene: TRBJ2-7
d_gene: NA
v_gene: TRBV5-6
abundance: NA
CDR3nt: TGTGCCAGCAGCTCTCATAGCGGCCGGAGCTCCTACGAGCAGTACTTC
CDR3aa: CASSSHSGRSSYEQYF

j_gene: TRBJ2-5
d_gene: NA
v_gene: TRBV5-1
abundance: NA
CDR3nt: TGCGCCAGCAGCTTGGGACTAACCACCCAAGAGACCCAGTACTTC
CDR3aa: CASSLGLTTQETQYF

j_gene: TRBJ2-5
d_gene: TRBD2
v_gene: TRBV5-1
abundance: NA
CDR3nt: TGCGCCAGCAGCTTACTAGCGGAGGAGGGAGAGACCCAGTACTTC
CDR3aa: CASSLLAEEGETQYF

j_gene: TRBJ2-1
d_gene: TRBD2
v_gene: TRBV6-5
abundance: few
CDR3nt: TGTGCCAGCAGTTGGGGTCGAGAAGCGGGAGATGAGCAGTTCTTC
CDR3aa: CASSWGREAGDEQFF

j_gene: TRBJ1-2
d_gene: TRBD1
v_gene: TRBV4-3
abundance: NA
CDR3nt: TGCGCCAGCAGCCAAACAATTCCGGGACAGGGTGCGGCGGGCTACACCTTC
CDR3aa: CASSQTIPGQGAAGYTF

j_gene: TRBJ2-7
d_gene: NA
v_gene: TRBV2
abundance: NA
CDR3nt: TGTGCCAGCAGTGTTTCGACTTCCGGCTACGAGCAGTACTTC
CDR3aa: CASSVSTSGYEQYF

j_gene: TRBJ2-7
d_gene: TRBD2
v_gene: TRBV7-2
abundance: few
CDR3nt: TGTGCCAGCAGCTTAAACAGCGGGGGGTACGAGCAGTACTTC
CDR3aa: CASSLNSGGYEQYF

j_gene: TRBJ2-7
d_gene: TRBD1
v_gene: TRBV10-3
abundance: NA
CDR3nt: TGTGCCATCAGTGACGGGACAGGGGGCTACGAGCAGTACTTC
CDR3aa: CAISDGTGGYEQYF

j_gene: TRBJ1-1
d_gene: NA
v_gene: TRBV10-3
abundance: few
CDR3nt: TGTGCCATCAGTACAGGAGACACTGAAGCTTTCTTT
CDR3aa: CAISTGDTEAFF

j_gene: TRBJ1-2
d_gene: NA
v_gene: TRBV19
abundance: NA
CDR3nt: TGTGCCAGTAGTTTCCGGGACGGCTATGGCTACACCTTC
CDR3aa: CASSFRDGYGYTF